This TCR beta chain is from a study of blood T cells in healthy people across ages. The study, taken as a whole, reports: The recorded TCR beta diversity per million T cells decreased in a roughly linear manner with age.

It was with a sample-barcoded 5' primer and a J-beta primer mix that a second PCR of about 6 to 12 cycles was run. TCRdb reprocessed the 5' RACE reads via MiXCR and lists one record per CDR3 protein. The profile shows roughly 1.4 million distinct CDR3 sequences, 59% of them singletons. Per germline, CDR1 LGHNA and CDR2 YSLEER. The CDR3 totals 15 residues. Concerning this clonotype: Its antigen is unknown. This may come from a read error, since a much larger clone is one base off.

V gene TRBV4-3 combines with J gene TRBJ1-4; tentative D call: TRBD1 (5 bases). This clonotype was sampled from a man aged 18 to 30 in good health. Sequencing input: blood. CDR3 DNA: TGCGCCGGCAGCCAAAAAGGGGATCCTAATGAAAAACTGTTTTTT. Encoded protein: CAGSQKGDPNEKLFF.